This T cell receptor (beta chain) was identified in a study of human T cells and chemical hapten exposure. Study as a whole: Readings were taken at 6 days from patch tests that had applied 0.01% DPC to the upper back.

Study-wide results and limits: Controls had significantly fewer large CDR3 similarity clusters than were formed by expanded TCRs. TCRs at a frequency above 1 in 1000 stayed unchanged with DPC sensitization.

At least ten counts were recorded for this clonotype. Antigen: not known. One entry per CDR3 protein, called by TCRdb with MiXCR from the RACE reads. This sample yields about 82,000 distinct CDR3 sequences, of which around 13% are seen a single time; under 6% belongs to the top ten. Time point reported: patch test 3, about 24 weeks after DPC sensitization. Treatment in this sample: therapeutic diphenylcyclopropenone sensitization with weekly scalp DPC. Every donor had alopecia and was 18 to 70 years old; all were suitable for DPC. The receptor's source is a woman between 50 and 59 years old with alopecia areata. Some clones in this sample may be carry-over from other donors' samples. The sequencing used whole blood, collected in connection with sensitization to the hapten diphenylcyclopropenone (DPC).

CDR3 sequence: CASRQEYEQYF. The CDR3 region has the DNA TGTGCCAGCAGGCAGGAGTACGAGCAGTACTTC. The rearrangement joins TRBV11-2 to TRBJ2-7, with D unresolved. This CDR3 contains 11 residues. The V gene's germline CDR1 is SGHAT and CDR2 FQNNGV. Trimming took 6 bases from V and 4 from J, leaving 7 bases between them.